These 22 T cell receptor beta chains share one sample of origin, sequenced in a study of T cells in Graves' hyperthyroidism and ophthalmopathy. The investigators amplified TCR beta CDR3 regions from RNA transcripts. Researchers ran a first-round RT-PCR on the TCR CDR3 using the HTBI primer set. TCRdb re-analysed the multiplex PCR reads in MiXCR, keeping a single row per CDR3 protein. The data hold nearly 600,000 distinct CDR3 sequences, with approximately 15% observed a single time. The sample comprised blood. These receptors originate from a woman in her twenties or thirties with Graves' hyperthyroidism that later progressed to Graves' ophthalmopathy.

This clonotype was detected ten times or more. The V gene is TRBV3-1, the J gene TRBJ1-1; D gene unclear. Germline V gives CDR1 LGHDT, CDR2 YNNKEL (reference sequence). The CDR3 has 14 residues. With 3 bases removed from V and 11 bases from J, the gap between germline ends came to 19 bases. The CDR3 sequence: CASSQTAAPRKAFF. The CDR3 region has the DNA TGTGCCAGCAGCCAGACCGCGGCACCCAGAAAGGCTTTCTTT.

The chain combines TRBV28 with TRBJ1-1, with D tentatively TRBD1 (5 bases). The length of the CDR3 is 15 residues. The ends were cut back, 8 bases at V and 4 bases at J, with 20 bases in the middle. Germline lookup yields CDR1 MDHEN and CDR2 SYDVKM. The CDR3 bases are TGTGCCAGCGGCCCGAACGGGGGAGTCAGCACTGAAGCTTTCTTT. Residues: CASGPNGGVSTEAFF.

The chain has TRBV11-3 and TRBJ2-7; possibly TRBD1 or TRBD2 for D (5 bases each). The CDR3 runs 19 residues. Trimming shortened V by 2 bases and J by 0 bases, and 23 bases separated the two germline ends. Germline V CDR1 and CDR2: SGHNT, YENEEA. The CDR3 coding sequence is TGTGCCAGCAGCTTAACGGGGTGGAGCGGCAACAGGAGCTCCTACGAGCAGTACTTC. Translating gives CASSLTGWSGNRSSYEQYF. Complete variable domain (other parts from reference TRBV11-3 and TRBJ2-7): EAGVVQSPRYKIIEKKQPVAFWCNPISGHNTLYWYLQNLGQGPELLIRYENEEAVDDSQLPKDRFSAERLKGVDSTLKIQPAELGDSAVYLCASSLTGWSGNRSSYEQYFGPGTRLTVT.

This chain connects TRBV5-4 to TRBJ1-3, with D possibly TRBD1 on 5 matching bases. V was cut by 5 bases and J by 4 bases, with 13 bases left in between. Germline CDR1 reads SGHNT; CDR2 reads YYREEE (reference sequence). The CDR3 contains 14 residues. The CDR3 DNA sequence: TGTGCCAGCAGGGTGGCAGGGTGGGGAAACACCATATATTTT. It translates to CASRVAGWGNTIYF. The variable domain in full, completed from reference TRBV5-4 and TRBJ1-3, reads ETGVTQSPTHLIKTRGQQVTLRCSSQSGHNTVSWYQQALGQGPQFIFQYYREEENGRGNFPPRFSGLQFPNYSSELNVNALELDDSALYLCASRVAGWGNTIYFGEGSWLTVV.

In this sample, this clonotype turned up many times. V is TRBV20-1 and J is TRBJ2-3; the match to TRBD2 covers 8 bases. Germline CDR1 DFQATT, CDR2 SNEGSKA (reference sequence). The CDR3 is 15 residues long. V was pared by 3 bases and J by 2 bases, with 7 bases of the junction left unmatched. The DNA of the CDR3 is TGCAGTGCTAGTGGGCTAGCGGGCAACACAGATACGCAGTATTTT. This codes for CSASGLAGNTDTQYF.

In this sample, this clonotype turned up many times. The rearrangement joins TRBV20-1 to TRBJ2-7, with 9 bases identical to TRBD1. Germline lookup yields CDR1 DFQATT and CDR2 SNEGSKA (reference sequence). Trimming removed 2 bases from V and 7 bases from J; junction bases left unmatched: 12. This CDR3 spans 15 amino acids. CDR3 sequence reads: CSARRAEQGAGEQYF. CDR3 in DNA: TGCAGTGCTAGAAGAGCAGAACAGGGGGCGGGGGAGCAGTACTTC.

The sample holds a few counts of this clonotype. J is TRBJ1-5 and V is TRBV25-1; unclear D gene. The CDR3 is 12 residues long. CDR1 MGHDK and CDR2 SYGVNS come from the germline V gene. The V gene lost 3 bases and the J gene lost 5 bases, with 5 bases spanning the gap. The CDR3 sequence: CASSEGDQPQHF. As DNA, the CDR3 is TGTGCCAGCAGTGAGGGCGATCAGCCCCAGCATTTT.

Ten or more counts support this clonotype. V usage is TRBV12-3 or TRBV12-4 and J usage is TRBJ1-1, with D unclear. The V gene lost 3 bases and the J gene lost 1 base, with 12 bases spanning the gap. The CDR3 has 15 amino acids. In DNA, the CDR3 is TGTGCCAGCAGTTTTTGGTACGGGTCGAACACTGAAGCTTTCTTT. Residues: CASSFWYGSNTEAFF.

This clonotype showed up many times. The V and J genes are TRBV28 and TRBJ1-5, with D possibly being TRBD1 (5 bases). In germline, CDR1 is MDHEN, CDR2 SYDVKM. Trimming took off 1 base at V and 4 bases at J, with 14 bases between the two ends. The CDR3 is 16 residues long. In DNA, the CDR3 is TGTGCCAGCAGTTTATTAGGGACCACGGGAAATCAGCCCCAGCATTTT. Its protein product is CASSLLGTTGNQPQHF.

This clonotype was detected only a few times. The CDR3 DNA sequence: TGCAGTGCTCCATTATACAATGAGCAGTTCTTC. Its translation: CSAPLYNEQFF. This chain links TRBV20-1 with TRBJ2-1, with no clear D. The CDR3 is 11 amino acids. Germline V gene lookup returns CDR1 DFQATT and CDR2 SNEGSKA (reference sequence). Trimming took off 5 bases at V and 4 bases at J, with 6 bases between the two ends.

This clonotype has only a few counts. The chain uses TRBV27 and TRBJ1-1; D gene unclear. Germline assignment: CDR1 MNHEY and CDR2 SMNVEV (reference sequence). This CDR3 is built from 15 residues. Trimming removed 3 bases at V and 0 bases at J, with 11 bases between. CDR3 in amino acids: CASSLVGSMNTEAFF. CDR3 coding DNA: TGTGCCAGCAGTTTGGTAGGGTCTATGAACACTGAAGCTTTCTTT.

This clonotype was observed a few times. This chain uses TRBV5-1 with TRBJ1-2, with 9 nucleotides matching TRBD1. V lost 3 bases, J lost 4 bases, and 10 bases stayed unmatched. The CDR3 totals 16 residues. CDR1 SGHRS and CDR2 YFSETQ come from the germline V gene. DNA of the CDR3: TGCGCCAGCAGCTCGTCACAGGGGGCGGCTCTCTATGGCTACACCTTC. This codes for CASSSSQGAALYGYTF.

This clonotype has a count of ten or more. The chain is built from TRBV12-3 or TRBV12-4 and TRBJ1-6; D is ambiguous. The ends were cut back, 5 bases at V and 8 bases at J, with 10 bases in the middle. The CDR3 is made up of 13 amino acids. The CDR3 DNA is TGTGCCAGCAGTCCCGGGTCGCATTCACCCCTCCACTTT. Amino acids: CASSPGSHSPLHF.

This clonotype came up many times. The chain carries TRBV28 and TRBJ2-7; TRBD2 might be the D (5 bases). This CDR3 has 13 residues. The V end lost 5 bases, the J end lost 5 bases, and 13 bases lay between the germline ends. Germline V CDR1 and CDR2: MDHEN, SYDVKM. CDR3 in DNA: TGTGCCAGCAGTGGAGGTATCCCGGACGAGCAGTACTTC. Protein sequence: CASSGGIPDEQYF.

Ten or more counts support this clonotype. The chain is built from TRBV5-4 and TRBJ2-1; 10 nucleotides line up with TRBD2. CDR1 and CDR2 from the germline V gene are SGHNT and YYREEE (reference sequence). V shed 2 bases and J 1 base; nucleotides not matched to a gene: 6. The length of the CDR3 is 17 residues. CDR3 in DNA: TGTGCCAGCAGCTTCCCTCTAGCGGGAGTGTCCTACAATGAGCAGTTCTTC. Translating gives CASSFPLAGVSYNEQFF. Supplemented by reference TRBV5-4 and TRBJ2-1, the full variable domain reads ETGVTQSPTHLIKTRGQQVTLRCSSQSGHNTVSWYQQALGQGPQFIFQYYREEENGRGNFPPRFSGLQFPNYSSELNVNALELDDSALYLCASSFPLAGVSYNEQFFGPGTRLTVL.

This clonotype came up many times. The V and J genes are TRBV28 and TRBJ2-1; possibly TRBD1 for D (7 bases). The V gene's germline CDR1 is MDHEN and CDR2 SYDVKM. The CDR3 consists of 15 residues. V was pared by 8 bases and J by 5 bases, with 19 bases between. The CDR3 region has the DNA TGTGCCAGCCTTCACGGAGGGACAGCTAACAATGAGCAGTTCTTC. It translates to CASLHGGTANNEQFF.

The table lists this clonotype with many counts. The rearrangement joins TRBV7-2 to TRBJ1-1; 7 nucleotides match TRBD1. Trimming cost V 0 bases and J 5 bases; bases outside gene matches: 6. CDR1 and CDR2 (germline): SGHTA, FQGNSA. This CDR3 is built from 15 residues. The CDR3: CASSLARQGGTEAFF. The CDR3, as DNA: TGTGCCAGCAGCTTAGCGAGACAGGGTGGGACTGAAGCTTTCTTT.

This clonotype has a count of ten or more. The chain joins TRBV12-3 or TRBV12-4 to TRBJ1-2; D is undetermined. Trimming took off 4 bases at V and 1 base at J, with 13 bases between the two ends. The CDR3 covers 15 residues. DNA for the CDR3: TGTGCCAGCAGTTCAGCGGGCAACAGTAACTATGGCTACACCTTC. It translates to CASSSAGNSNYGYTF.

This clonotype was recorded many times. This chain connects TRBV2 to TRBJ2-2, with D tentatively TRBD2 (5 bases). With 8 bases removed from V and 3 bases from J, the gap between germline ends came to 7 bases. The V gene's germline CDR1 is SNHLY and CDR2 FYNNEI. This CDR3 is 12 amino acids long. The CDR3 region has the DNA TGTGCCAGCGAGGGCGACACCGGGGAGCTGTTTTTT. Residues: CASEGDTGELFF.

The gene calls are TRBV30 and TRBJ2-5; no reliable D call. V was clipped by 5 bases and J by 4 bases, with 14 bases between them. This CDR3 is 13 amino acids long. The germline V gene has CDR1 GTSNPN and CDR2 SVGIG (reference sequence). CDR3 region: CAWARSELETQYF. CDR3 nucleotide sequence: TGTGCCTGGGCAAGGTCGGAGTTAGAGACCCAGTACTTC.

This clonotype was counted a few times. J is TRBJ2-3 and V is TRBV7-6; tentatively, D is TRBD1 (6 bases). The CDR3 has 17 amino acids. V was shortened by 5 bases and J by 4 bases, with 22 bases between the two germline ends. Germline loops: CDR1 SGHVS, CDR2 FNYEAQ. The CDR3 nucleotides read TGTGCCAGCAGCCCCCACAGGGTGGGGATAGAAGCAGATACGCAGTATTTT. Translation gives CASSPHRVGIEADTQYF.

This clonotype was found many times. The chain's CDR3 is CASSYRDRFSYEQYF. The DNA of the CDR3 is TGTGCCAGCAGTTACCGGGACAGATTCTCCTACGAGCAGTACTTC. The gene calls are TRBV6-5 and TRBJ2-7, with 7 bases fitting TRBD1. Germline V gene data show CDR1 as MNHEY and CDR2 as SVGAGI. The V segment lost 2 bases and the J segment 0 bases; nucleotides outside the gene matches: 4. The CDR3 is made up of 15 amino acids.